The 8 T cell receptor beta chains below were found in one sample sequenced in a study of early T cells in non-severe SARS-CoV-2 infection. TCRdb independently ran MiXCR on the 5' RACE reads; one entry per CDR3 protein. Among tens of thousands of distinct CDR3 sequences listed, about 15% were seen once. The specimen was whole blood. Receptor source: an adult who was a healthcare worker with PCR-confirmed SARS-CoV-2 infection or an uninfected control (not recorded which).

The V call is TRBV11-2, the J call TRBJ2-1; D not certain. Germline V lookup: CDR1 SGHAT, CDR2 FQNNGV. Trimming removed 6 bases from V and 7 bases from J, with 10 bases in between. This CDR3 region has 12 residues. As DNA, the CDR3 is TGTGCCAGCAGAGAACCGATTAATGAGCAGTTCTTC. It encodes CASREPINEQFF. The variable domain in full, completed from reference TRBV11-2 and TRBJ2-1, reads EAGVAQSPRYKIIEKRQSVAFWCNPISGHATLYWYQQILGQGPKLLIQFQNNGVVDDSQLPKDRFSAERLKGVDSTLKIQPAKLEDSAVYLCASREPINEQFFGPGTRLTVL.

This clonotype has just a few counts. The chain recombines TRBV29-1 with TRBJ1-3; D call uncertain. Trimming left V 7 bases short and J 0 bases short, with 4 bases between. CDR1 is SQVTM, CDR2 ANQGSEA, per germline. CDR3 length: 11 amino acids. DNA for the CDR3: TGCAGCGCCCGCTCTGGAAACACCATATATTTT. Amino acid sequence: CSARSGNTIYF.

This clonotype showed up just a few times. The J gene is TRBJ2-1, the V gene TRBV19; TRBD2 aligns across 9 bases. J was trimmed by 14 bases and V by 4 bases; bases with no gene match: 6. The CDR3 is 12 residues long. CDR1 is LNHDA, CDR2 SQIVND, per germline (reference sequence). CDR3 residues: CASSTLAGREFF. DNA for the CDR3: TGTGCCAGTAGTACCCTAGCGGGGAGGGAGTTCTTC.

This clonotype has ten or more counts. V usage is TRBV7-9 and J usage is TRBJ1-1; the D gene is possibly TRBD1 (5 bases). Deletions cut 6 bases from V and 3 bases from J, with 11 bases between. This CDR3 is 13 amino acids long. Germline CDR1 is SEHNR and CDR2 is FQNEAQ (reference sequence). CDR3: CASRSGLHTEAFF. CDR3 DNA sequence: TGTGCCAGCAGATCAGGGTTACACACTGAAGCTTTCTTT.

The rearrangement joins TRBV5-1 to TRBJ1-1, with 7 bases that match TRBD1. The CDR3 extends over 11 amino acids. Germline V gene lookup returns CDR1 SGHRS and CDR2 YFSETQ. V was clipped by 6 bases and J by 5 bases; unmatched bases: 1. This CDR3 is CASTGGTEAFF. The CDR3 bases are TGCGCCAGCACAGGGGGAACTGAAGCTTTCTTT.

CDR3 amino acids: CASSRFRGNTIYF. The CDR3 bases are TGTGCCAGCAGCCGCTTTAGGGGAAACACCATATATTTT. The V and J genes are TRBV11-2 and TRBJ1-3; D not certain. Germline V lookup: CDR1 SGHAT, CDR2 FQNNGV. V shed 5 bases and J shed 4 bases, with 9 bases lying between them. This CDR3 is 13 amino acids long.

This clonotype showed up just a few times. The chain recombines TRBV6-2 or TRBV6-3 with TRBJ1-1; D perhaps matches TRBD1 (5 bases). V lost 5 bases to trimming and J lost 11 bases, with 24 bases between them. This CDR3 region has 15 residues. The germline gives CDR1 MNHEY, CDR2 SVGEGT. CDR3 coding DNA: TGTGCCAGCAGTGCCAACTACGGGACTAGGCGGGAGGCTTTCTTT. Translation gives CASSANYGTRREAFF.

This clonotype was seen a few times. The rearrangement links TRBV10-3 to TRBJ2-3, with D hard to call. Deletions cut 0 bases from V and 2 bases from J, with 9 bases between. CDR3 size: 15 residues. Looked up from germline, CDR1 is ENHRY and CDR2 is SYGVKD. The CDR3 DNA reads TGTGCCATCAGTGAGTCGGGCACCTCCACAGATACGCAGTATTTT. It translates to CAISESGTSTDTQYF.